Following are 12 T cell receptor beta chains from one sample sequenced in a study of T cells in Graves' hyperthyroidism and ophthalmopathy. Amplification targeted TCR beta CDR3 regions from RNA transcripts. HTBI primers were used for first-round RT-PCR of the TCR CDR3. TCRdb ran MiXCR on the multiplex PCR reads and lists one entry per CDR3 protein. The sample has about 560,000 distinct CDR3 sequences, 15% to 18% seen once. Sequenced input: blood. The receptor set was obtained from a woman in her twenties or thirties with Graves' hyperthyroidism.

Details on this clonotype: A much larger clone differs from this one at a single base, so this may be a read error. In this CDR3 the conserved last residue, phenylalanine or tryptophan, is missing, so a read error is likely. The chain employs TRBV6-2 or TRBV6-3 and TRBJ2-7, with TRBD2 as a possible D gene (6 bases). The germline gives CDR1 MNHEY, CDR2 SVGEGT. This CDR3 comprises 16 residues. Trimming left V 7 bases short and J 2 bases short, with 21 bases between. CDR3 sequence reads: CASTRSYTGGAYEQYL. CDR3 DNA sequence: TGTGCCAGCACTAGAAGCTATACGGGCGGGGCCTACGAGCAGTACCTC.

This clonotype was seen repeatedly, ten times or more. The rearrangement uses TRBV5-5 and TRBJ2-3, with TRBD2 matching over 8 bases. The CDR3 length is 16 residues. Germline CDR1 reads SGHKS; CDR2 reads YYEKEE (reference sequence). The J segment lost 4 bases and the V segment lost 4 bases, leaving 11 bases of the junction unmatched. The CDR3 coding sequence is TGTGCCAGCAGCACTACCGGGACTAGTGTCCCAGATACGCAGTATTTT. Translating it yields CASSTTGTSVPDTQYF.

The rearrangement links TRBV6-5 to TRBJ1-1, with D unresolved. Trimming left V 1 base short and J 2 bases short, with 14 bases between. Germline-derived CDR1 and CDR2 are MNHEY and SVGAGI. The CDR3 runs 16 residues. CDR3 nucleotide sequence: TGTGCCAGCAGTTACTTCGGAACCGGAACAAACACTGAAGCTTTCTTT. Translation gives CASSYFGTGTNTEAFF.

This clonotype occurred many times. This sequence joins TRBV27 and TRBJ2-7, with 13 positions matching TRBD2. CDR3 length: 21 amino acids. Germline values: CDR1 MNHEY, CDR2 SMNVEV (reference sequence). The J segment lost 2 bases and the V segment lost 2 bases, leaving 18 bases of the junction unmatched. The CDR3 DNA reads as TGTGCCAGCAGTTTACCTTGTCTGGGACTAGCGGGACGGTACATTACCTACGAGCAGTACTTC. The encoded protein is CASSLPCLGLAGRYITYEQYF.

The sample holds many counts of this clonotype. V is TRBV7-2 and J is TRBJ1-1; 7 nucleotides line up with TRBD1. The CDR3 is 14 residues long. After removal of 6 bases from V and 1 base from J, the junction contained 5 bases not matched to a gene. Looked up from germline, CDR1 is SGHTA and CDR2 is FQGNSA. CDR3 region: CASSLRTGNTEAFF. CDR3 bases: TGTGCCAGCAGTCTAAGGACAGGGAACACTGAAGCTTTCTTT.

This clonotype has only a few counts. V gene TRBV5-1 combines with J gene TRBJ1-2, with 10 positions matching TRBD1. CDR1 and CDR2 (germline): SGHRS, YFSETQ. This CDR3 has 16 amino acids. V was clipped by 5 bases and J by 4 bases; unmatched bases: 11. This CDR3 is CASSAGTGDYLYGYTF. The CDR3 coding sequence is TGCGCCAGCAGTGCCGGGACAGGGGATTACCTCTATGGCTACACCTTC.

This clonotype was counted many times. J is TRBJ2-1 and V is TRBV7-2; TRBD2 matches at 8 bases. CDR3 size: 12 residues. Trimming at V came to 8 bases and at J to 7 bases, leaving 4 bases not matched to a gene. The germline CDR1 and CDR2 sequences are SGHTA and FQGNSA. CDR3 sequence (DNA): TGTGCCAGCCGGGAGGGCTATAATGAGCAGTTCTTC. Its protein is CASREGYNEQFF.

This clonotype was picked up many times. The chain is built from TRBV28 and TRBJ2-1, with a tentative D call TRBD2 (6 bases). The CDR3 has 15 residues. The germline gives CDR1 MDHEN, CDR2 SYDVKM. V lost 6 bases to trimming and J lost 5 bases, with 17 bases between them. Written as DNA, the CDR3 is TGTGCCAGCAGCCTGATCCTGGGACTTCACAATGAGCAGTTCTTC. It codes for CASSLILGLHNEQFF. The entire variable domain, with the rest obtained from reference TRBV28 and TRBJ2-1, is as follows: DVKVTQSSRYLVKRTGEKVFLECVQDMDHENMFWYRQDPGLGLRLIYFSYDVKMKEKGDIPEGYSVSREKKERFSLILESASTNQTSMYLCASSLILGLHNEQFFGPGTRLTVL.

The table lists this clonotype with many counts. V gene TRBV7-3 combines with J gene TRBJ2-3; D possibly corresponds to TRBD1 (5 bases). Looked up from germline, CDR1 is SGHTA and CDR2 is FQGTGA. The CDR3 consists of 14 residues. The ends were cut back, 1 base at V and 2 bases at J, with 7 bases in the middle. This CDR3 reads CASSLNRNTDTQYF. The CDR3 DNA sequence: TGTGCCAGCAGCTTAAACAGGAACACAGATACGCAGTATTTT. Full variable domain (rest looked up from reference TRBV7-3 and TRBJ2-3): GAGVSQTPSNKVTEKGKYVELRCDPISGHTALYWYRQSLGQGPEFLIYFQGTGAADDSGLPNDRFFAVRPEGSVSTLKIQRTERGDSAVYLCASSLNRNTDTQYFGPGTRLTVL.

This clonotype occurred many times. The chain uses TRBV20-1 and TRBJ2-7; 7 nucleotides agree with TRBD2. The CDR3 consists of 18 residues. J was trimmed by 2 bases and V by 3 bases; bases with no gene match: 19. CDR1 and CDR2 from the germline V gene are DFQATT and SNEGSKA (reference sequence). This CDR3 reads CSASATPQSSGSTYEQYF. In DNA form, the CDR3 reads TGCAGTGCTAGCGCAACACCGCAATCTAGCGGTTCGACCTACGAGCAGTACTTC.

This clonotype showed up many times. The DNA of the CDR3 is TGTGCCAGCAGTCCAGGGTCCCCTGGCCACGAGCAGTACTTC. Protein: CASSPGSPGHEQYF. The chain links TRBV12-3 or TRBV12-4 to TRBJ2-7; perhaps TRBD1 as D (5 bases). This CDR3 spans 14 amino acids. Trimming left V 5 bases short and J 5 bases short, with 16 bases between.

About this clonotype itself: A read error is possible here, since a much larger clone lies one base away. V and J are TRBV12-5 and TRBJ1-1; 9 positions match TRBD1. From germline, CDR1 is LGHNT and CDR2 FRNRAP. This CDR3 has 15 amino acids. CDR3 residues: CASCLGTGSAAEAFF. CDR3 nucleotides: TGTGCTAGTTGTTTGGGGACAGGGTCAGCCGCTGAAGCTTTCTTT.